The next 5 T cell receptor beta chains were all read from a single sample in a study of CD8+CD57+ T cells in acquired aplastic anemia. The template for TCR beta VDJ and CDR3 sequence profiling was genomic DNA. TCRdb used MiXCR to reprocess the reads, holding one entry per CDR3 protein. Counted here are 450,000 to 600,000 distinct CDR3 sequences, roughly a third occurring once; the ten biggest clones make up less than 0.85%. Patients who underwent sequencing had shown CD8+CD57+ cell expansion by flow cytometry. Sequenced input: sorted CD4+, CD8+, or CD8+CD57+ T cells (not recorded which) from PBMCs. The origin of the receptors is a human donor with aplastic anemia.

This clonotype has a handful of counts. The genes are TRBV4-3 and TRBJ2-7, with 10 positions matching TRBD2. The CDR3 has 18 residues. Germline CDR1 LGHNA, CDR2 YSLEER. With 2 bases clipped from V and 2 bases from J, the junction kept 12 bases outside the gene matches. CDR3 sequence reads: CASSQRPSSGGRTYEQYF. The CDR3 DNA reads TGCGCCAGCAGCCAACGGCCGTCTAGCGGGGGCCGGACCTACGAGCAGTACTTC.

CDR3: CSAMSATTYEQYF. CDR3 nucleotide sequence: TGCAGCGCGATGTCGGCTACAACCTACGAGCAGTACTTC. The chain joins TRBV20-1 to TRBJ2-7, with D unresolved. The CDR3 contains 13 residues. Germline lookup yields CDR1 DFQATT and CDR2 SNEGSKA (reference sequence).

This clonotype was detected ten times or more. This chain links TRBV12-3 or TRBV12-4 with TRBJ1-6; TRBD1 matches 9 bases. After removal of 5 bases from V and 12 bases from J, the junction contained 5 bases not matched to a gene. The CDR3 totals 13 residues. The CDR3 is CASSETTGGPLHF. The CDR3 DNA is TGTGCCAGCAGTGAGACGACAGGGGGACCCCTCCACTTT.

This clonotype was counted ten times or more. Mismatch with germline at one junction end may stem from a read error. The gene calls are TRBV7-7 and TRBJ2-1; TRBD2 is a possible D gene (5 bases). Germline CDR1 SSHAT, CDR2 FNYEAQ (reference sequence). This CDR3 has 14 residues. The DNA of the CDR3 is TGTGCTAGCAGTATAGACAAGGTTGGAGGTGAGCAGTTCTTC. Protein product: CASSIDKVGGEQFF.

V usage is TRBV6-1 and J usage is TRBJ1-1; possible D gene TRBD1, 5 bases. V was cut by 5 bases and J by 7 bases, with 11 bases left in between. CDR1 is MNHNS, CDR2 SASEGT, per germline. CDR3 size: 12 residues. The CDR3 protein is CASSLPGFEAFF. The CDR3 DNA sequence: TGTGCCAGCAGTCTTCCAGGGTTTGAAGCTTTCTTT.